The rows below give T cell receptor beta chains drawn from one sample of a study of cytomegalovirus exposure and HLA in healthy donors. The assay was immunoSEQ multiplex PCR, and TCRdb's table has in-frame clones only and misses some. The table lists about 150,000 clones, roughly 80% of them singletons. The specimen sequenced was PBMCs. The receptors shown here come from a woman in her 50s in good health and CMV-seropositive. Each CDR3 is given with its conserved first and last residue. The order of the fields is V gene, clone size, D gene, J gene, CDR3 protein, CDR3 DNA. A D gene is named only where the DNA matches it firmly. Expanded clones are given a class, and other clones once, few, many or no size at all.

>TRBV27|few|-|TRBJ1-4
CASSWDVQGEKLFF
TGTGCCAGCAGTTGGGACGTCCAGGGGGAAAAACTGTTTTTT
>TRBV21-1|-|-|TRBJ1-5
CASSNTGLQSNQPQHF
TGTGCCAGCAGTAATACAGGGCTCCAAAGCAATCAGCCCCAGCATTTT
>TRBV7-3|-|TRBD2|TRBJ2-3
CASNSSRDYTDTQYF
TGTGCCAGCAACTCCAGCCGGGACTACACAGATACGCAGTATTTT
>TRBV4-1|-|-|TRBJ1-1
CASRPAELVNTEAFF
TGCGCCAGCAGACCTGCAGAATTGGTGAACACTGAAGCTTTCTTT
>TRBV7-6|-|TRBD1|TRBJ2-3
CASSYDRGFTDTQYF
TGTGCCAGCAGCTACGACAGGGGTTTCACAGATACGCAGTATTTT
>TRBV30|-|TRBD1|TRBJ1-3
CAWSGDSSGNTIYF
TGTGCCTGGAGTGGGGACAGTTCTGGAAACACCATATATTTT
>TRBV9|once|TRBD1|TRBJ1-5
CASSAGGQPQHF
TGTGCCAGCAGCGCAGGGGGGCAGCCCCAGCATTTT
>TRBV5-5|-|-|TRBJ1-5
CASRGGGGYQPQHF
TGTGCCAGCAGAGGCGGGGGTGGATATCAGCCCCAGCATTTT
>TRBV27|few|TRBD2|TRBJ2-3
CASSLLAGRRTDTQYF
TGTGCCAGCAGTTTATTAGCGGGGAGACGCACAGATACGCAGTATTTT
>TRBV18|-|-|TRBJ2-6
CATLKGSGANVLTF
TGTGCCACCCTGAAGGGGTCTGGGGCCAACGTCCTGACTTTC
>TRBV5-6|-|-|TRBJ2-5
CASSLVGGETQYF
TGTGCCAGCAGCTTGGTGGGAGGAGAGACCCAGTACTTC
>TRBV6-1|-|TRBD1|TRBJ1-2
CASRGEQGYGYTF
TGTGCCAGCAGGGGGGAACAGGGGTATGGCTACACCTTC
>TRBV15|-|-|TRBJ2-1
CATSSTSANEQFF
TGTGCCACCAGCAGTACCAGCGCCAATGAGCAGTTCTTC
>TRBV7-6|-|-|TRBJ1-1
CASSLGGGEAFF
TGTGCCAGCAGCTTGGGGGGTGGGGAAGCTTTCTTT
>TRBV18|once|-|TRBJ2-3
CASSLPGFTSTDTQYF
TGTGCCAGCTCACTCCCGGGTTTTACTAGCACAGATACGCAGTATTTT
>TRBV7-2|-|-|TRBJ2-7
CASSLVIGGTYEQYF
TGTGCCAGCAGCTTAGTTATTGGGGGGACCTACGAGCAGTACTTC
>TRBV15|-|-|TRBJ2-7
CATSRGTRSVEQYF
TGTGCCACCAGCAGGGGGACACGTTCTGTCGAGCAGTACTTC
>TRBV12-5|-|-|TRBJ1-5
CASGFSSGGNQPQHF
TGTGCTAGTGGTTTCTCCTCGGGGGGAAATCAGCCCCAGCATTTT
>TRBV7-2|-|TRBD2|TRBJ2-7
CASSLGLAGFPYEQYF
TGTGCCAGCAGCTTAGGACTAGCGGGCTTCCCCTACGAGCAGTACTTC
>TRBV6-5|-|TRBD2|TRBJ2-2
CASSSPGGSSTGELFF
TGTGCCAGCAGTTCCCCGGGGGGATCGAGCACCGGGGAGCTGTTTTTT
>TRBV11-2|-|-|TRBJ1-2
CASSLGRTDGGYTF
TGTGCCAGCAGCTTGGGCCGGACAGACGGGGGCTACACCTTC
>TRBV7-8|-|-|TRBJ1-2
CASSLLRTRGNYGYTF
TGTGCCAGCAGCCTCCTACGGACCCGAGGGAACTATGGCTACACCTTC
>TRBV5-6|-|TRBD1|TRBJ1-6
CASSLRQGLNSPLHF
TGTGCCAGCAGTTTGCGACAGGGTCTGAATTCACCCCTCCACTTT
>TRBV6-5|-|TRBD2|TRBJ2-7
CASSYSTGTSLYEQYF
TGTGCCAGCAGTTACTCCACCGGGACTAGCTTGTACGAGCAGTACTTC
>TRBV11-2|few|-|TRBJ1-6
CASSLVGGASPLHF
TGTGCCAGCAGCTTGGTAGGGGGGGCTTCACCCCTCCACTTT
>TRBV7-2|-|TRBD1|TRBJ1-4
CASSQTNTGGREKLFF
TGTGCCAGCAGCCAAACAAACACAGGGGGTAGAGAAAAACTGTTTTTT
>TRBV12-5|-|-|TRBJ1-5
CASGQYSNQPQHF
TGTGCTAGTGGGCAGTATAGCAATCAGCCCCAGCATTTT
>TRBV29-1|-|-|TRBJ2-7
CSVGQDYEQYF
TGCAGCGTTGGACAGGACTACGAGCAGTACTTC
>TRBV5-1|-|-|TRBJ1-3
CASSLAGESSGNTIYF
TGCGCCAGCAGCTTGGCCGGTGAGAGCTCTGGAAACACCATATATTTT
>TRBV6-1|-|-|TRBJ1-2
CASATTANYGYTF
TGTGCCAGTGCGACTACAGCCAACTATGGCTACACCTTC
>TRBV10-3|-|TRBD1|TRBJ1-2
CAIRDRDHDGYTF
TGCGCCATCAGGGACAGGGACCACGATGGCTACACCTTC
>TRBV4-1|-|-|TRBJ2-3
CASSRSGTQYF
TGCGCCAGCAGCCGTTCGGGTACGCAGTATTTT
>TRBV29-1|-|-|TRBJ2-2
CSGRWANTGELFF
TGCAGCGGGAGGTGGGCGAACACCGGGGAGCTGTTTTTT
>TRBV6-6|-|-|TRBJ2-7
CASSKDYRAYEQYF
TGTGCCAGCAGTAAGGACTACCGCGCCTACGAGCAGTACTTC
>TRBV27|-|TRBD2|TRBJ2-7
CASSSGGLAYEQYF
TGTGCCAGCAGTTCGGGAGGTTTGGCATACGAGCAGTACTTC
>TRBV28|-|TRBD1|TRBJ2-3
CASSSGQVSTDTQYF
TGTGCCAGCAGTTCCGGACAGGTTAGCACAGATACGCAGTATTTT
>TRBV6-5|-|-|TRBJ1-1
CASSYEANTEAFF
TGTGCCAGCAGTTATGAGGCAAACACTGAAGCTTTCTTT
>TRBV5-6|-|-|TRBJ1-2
CASSFGTANYGYTF
TGTGCCAGCAGCTTCGGGACTGCGAACTATGGCTACACCTTC
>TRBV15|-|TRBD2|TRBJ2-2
CATSRTSGGRSGELFF
TGTGCCACCTCCCGGACTAGCGGGGGGCGTTCCGGGGAGCTGTTTTTT
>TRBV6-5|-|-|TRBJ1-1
CASSYSPGTEAFF
TGTGCCAGCAGTTACTCGCCAGGAACTGAAGCTTTCTTT